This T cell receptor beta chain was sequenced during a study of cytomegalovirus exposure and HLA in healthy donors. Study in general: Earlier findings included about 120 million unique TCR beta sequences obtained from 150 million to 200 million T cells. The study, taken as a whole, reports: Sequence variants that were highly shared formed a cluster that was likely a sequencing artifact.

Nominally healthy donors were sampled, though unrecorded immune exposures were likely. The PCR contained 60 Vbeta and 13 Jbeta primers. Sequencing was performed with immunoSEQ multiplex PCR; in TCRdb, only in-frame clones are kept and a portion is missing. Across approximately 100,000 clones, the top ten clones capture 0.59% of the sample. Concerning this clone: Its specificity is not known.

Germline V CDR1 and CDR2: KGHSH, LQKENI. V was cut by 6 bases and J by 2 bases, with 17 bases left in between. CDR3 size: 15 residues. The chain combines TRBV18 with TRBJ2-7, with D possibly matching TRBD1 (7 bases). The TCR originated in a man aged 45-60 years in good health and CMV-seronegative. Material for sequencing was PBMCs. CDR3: CASSPQGDSTYEQYF. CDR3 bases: TGTGCCAGCTCCCCTCAGGGGGACTCAACCTACGAGCAGTACTTC.